This entry is about one T cell receptor beta chain. Per the germline V gene, CDR1 is SGDLS and CDR2 is YYNGEE. Trimming shortened V by 3 bases and J by 5 bases, and 18 bases separated the two germline ends. There are 16 residues in the CDR3. These data are taken from a study of blood T cell repertoires in COVID-19. TCRdb's table, derived via immunoSEQ multiplex PCR, lists solely in-frame clones and lacks some. The table includes around 140,000 clones, about nine tenths detected once. The clonotype was recovered from a woman between 70 and 85 years old with COVID-19, enrolled during active disease. The chain has TRBV9 and TRBJ2-1; tentatively, D is TRBD2 (5 bases). The sample was peripheral blood. CDR3 amino acids: CASSARRAETNNEQFF. CDR3 sequence (DNA): TGTGCCAGCAGCGCCCGTAGAGCGGAGACGAACAATGAGCAGTTCTTC.